This record covers a single TCR beta chain. Antigen: not known. The conserved phenylalanine or tryptophan normally closing the CDR3 is absent here, so this likely arose from a read error. cDNA specific to TCR beta was made from around 530 ng of total RNA, with a constant-region primer employed for priming. Construction of TCR beta libraries relied on three successive nested multiplex PCR rounds employing slightly modified ARM-PCR. Forward primers for TRBV1-TRBV30 and a C-beta reverse primer served the first two PCR rounds, at about 10 cycles each. TCRdb itself ran the multiplex PCR reads through MiXCR, one entry per CDR3 protein. The table includes some 190,000 distinct CDR3 sequences, approximately 60% detected once. The CDR3 covers 14 residues. Trimming took 5 bases from V and 4 from J, leaving 14 bases between them. Germline V gives CDR1 SGHAT, CDR2 FQNNGV. The data were taken from a study of tumor-infiltrating lymphocytes in primary liver carcinoma. General study points: CD8+ and CD4+ repertoires went uncompared, the samples being bulk unsorted. Tumor tissue displayed a significantly greater top-250-clone fraction than blood (p = 0.039). Overlap in tumor-adjacent and tumor-blood pairs fell below that of tumor region pairs.

RNA was extracted from whole blood without cell sorting, alongside germline DNA. The sample consisted of peripheral blood. The receptor was derived from a man aged 35 to 55 with primary liver carcinoma and hepatitis B virus infection. This chain links TRBV11-2 with TRBJ2-5; maybe TRBD1 (5 bases). The CDR3 protein is CASSHRTVGETQYL. The DNA of the CDR3 is TGTGCCAGCAGCCACAGGACGGTGGGAGAGACCCAGTACTTG.